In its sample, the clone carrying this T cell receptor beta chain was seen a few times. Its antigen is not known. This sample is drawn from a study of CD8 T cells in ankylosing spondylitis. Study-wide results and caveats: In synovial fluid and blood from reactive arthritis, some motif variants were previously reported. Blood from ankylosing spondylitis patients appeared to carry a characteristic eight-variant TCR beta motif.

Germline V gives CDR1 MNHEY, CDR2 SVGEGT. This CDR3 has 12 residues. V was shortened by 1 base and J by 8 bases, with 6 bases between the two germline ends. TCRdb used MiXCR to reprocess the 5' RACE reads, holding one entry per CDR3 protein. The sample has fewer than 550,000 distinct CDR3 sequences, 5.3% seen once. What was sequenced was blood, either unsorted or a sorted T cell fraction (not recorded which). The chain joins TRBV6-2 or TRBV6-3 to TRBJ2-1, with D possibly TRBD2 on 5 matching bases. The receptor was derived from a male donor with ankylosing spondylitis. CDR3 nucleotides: TGTGCCAGCAGTTACTTGAGGGATGAGCAGTTCTTC. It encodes CASSYLRDEQFF.